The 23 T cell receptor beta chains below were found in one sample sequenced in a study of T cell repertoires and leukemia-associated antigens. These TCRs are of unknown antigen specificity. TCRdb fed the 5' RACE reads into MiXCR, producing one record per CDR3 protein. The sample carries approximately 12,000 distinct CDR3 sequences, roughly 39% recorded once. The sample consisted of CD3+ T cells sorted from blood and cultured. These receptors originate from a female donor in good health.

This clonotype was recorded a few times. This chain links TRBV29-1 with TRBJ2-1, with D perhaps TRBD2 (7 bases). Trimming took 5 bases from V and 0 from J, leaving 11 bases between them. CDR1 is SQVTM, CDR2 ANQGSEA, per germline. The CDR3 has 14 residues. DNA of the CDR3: TGCAGCGTTCGGGGGGCAGGCTCCTACAATGAGCAGTTCTTC. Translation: CSVRGAGSYNEQFF.

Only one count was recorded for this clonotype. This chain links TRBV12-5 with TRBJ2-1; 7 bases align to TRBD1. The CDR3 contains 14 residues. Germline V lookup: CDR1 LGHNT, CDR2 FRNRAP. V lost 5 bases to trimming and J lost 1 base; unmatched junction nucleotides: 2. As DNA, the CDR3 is TGTGCTAGTGGTCCGGGACAGTCCTACAATGAGCAGTTCTTC. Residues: CASGPGQSYNEQFF.

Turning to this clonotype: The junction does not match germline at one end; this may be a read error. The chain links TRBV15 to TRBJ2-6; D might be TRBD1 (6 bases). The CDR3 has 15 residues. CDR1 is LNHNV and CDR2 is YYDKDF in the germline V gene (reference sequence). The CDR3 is CATSRDRSGANVLTF. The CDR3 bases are TGTGCGACCAGCAGAGACAGGTCTGGGGCCAACGTCCTGACTTTC.

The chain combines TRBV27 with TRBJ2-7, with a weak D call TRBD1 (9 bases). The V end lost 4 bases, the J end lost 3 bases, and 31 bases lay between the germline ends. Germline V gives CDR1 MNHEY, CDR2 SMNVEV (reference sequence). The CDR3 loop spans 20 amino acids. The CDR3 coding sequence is TGTGCCAGCAGTTCATGGACTAGCAGCCTCGGACAGGGGAACTTCTACGAGCAGTACTTC. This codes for CASSSWTSSLGQGNFYEQYF.

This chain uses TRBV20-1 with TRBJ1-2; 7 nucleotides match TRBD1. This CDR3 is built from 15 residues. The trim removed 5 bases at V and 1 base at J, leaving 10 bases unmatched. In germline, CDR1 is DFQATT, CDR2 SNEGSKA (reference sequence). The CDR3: CSAYRGSLFNYGYTF. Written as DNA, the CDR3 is TGCAGTGCTTACAGGGGTTCACTGTTTAACTATGGCTACACCTTC.

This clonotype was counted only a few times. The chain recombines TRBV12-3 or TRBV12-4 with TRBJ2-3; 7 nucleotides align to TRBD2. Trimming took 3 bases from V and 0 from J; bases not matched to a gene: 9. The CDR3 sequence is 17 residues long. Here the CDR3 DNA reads TGTGCCAGCAGTTTTGACGGGAGGAGGGGTAGCACAGATACGCAGTATTTT. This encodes CASSFDGRRGSTDTQYF.

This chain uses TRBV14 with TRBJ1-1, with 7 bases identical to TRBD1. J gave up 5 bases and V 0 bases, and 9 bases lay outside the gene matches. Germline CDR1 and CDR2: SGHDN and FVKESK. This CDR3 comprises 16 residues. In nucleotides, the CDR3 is TGTGCCAGCAGCCAAGAGGGACAGAGACGAGGGACTGAAGCTTTCTTT. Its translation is CASSQEGQRRGTEAFF.

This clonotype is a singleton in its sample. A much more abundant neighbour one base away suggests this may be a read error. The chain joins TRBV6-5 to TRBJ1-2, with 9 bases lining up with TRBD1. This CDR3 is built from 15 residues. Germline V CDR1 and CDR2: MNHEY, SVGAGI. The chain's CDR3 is CASSSTGTGISGHTF. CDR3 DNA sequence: TGTGCCAGCAGTTCAACAGGGACAGGGATTAGTGGCCACACCTTC.

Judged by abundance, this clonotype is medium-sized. The CDR3 DNA sequence: TGCGCCAGCAGCTTGCCTAGCGGGAGCAATGAGCAGTTCTTC. Its translation is CASSLPSGSNEQFF. The chain links TRBV5-1 to TRBJ2-1; 10 nucleotides line up with TRBD2. Germline CDR1 reads SGHRS; CDR2 reads YFSETQ. V shed 1 base and J 6 bases; nucleotides not matched to a gene: 1. This CDR3 is built from 14 residues.

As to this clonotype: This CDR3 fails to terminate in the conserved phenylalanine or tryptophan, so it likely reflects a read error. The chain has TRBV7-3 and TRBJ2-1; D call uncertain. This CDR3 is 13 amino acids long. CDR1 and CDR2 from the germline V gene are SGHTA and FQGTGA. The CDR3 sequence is CTSSLIPDNEQFI. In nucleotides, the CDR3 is TGTACCAGCAGCTTAATACCCGACAATGAGCAGTTCATC.

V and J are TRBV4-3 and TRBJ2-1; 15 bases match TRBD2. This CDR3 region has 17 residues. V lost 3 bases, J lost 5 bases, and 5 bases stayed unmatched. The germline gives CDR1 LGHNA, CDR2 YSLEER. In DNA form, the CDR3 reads TGCGCCAGCAGCCACGGACTAGCGGGAGGGCCCAACAATGAGCAGTTCTTC. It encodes CASSHGLAGGPNNEQFF.

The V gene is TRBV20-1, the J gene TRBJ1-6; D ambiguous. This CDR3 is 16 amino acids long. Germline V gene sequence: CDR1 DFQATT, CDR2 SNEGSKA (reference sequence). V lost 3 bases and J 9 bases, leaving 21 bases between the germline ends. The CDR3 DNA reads TGCAGTGCTAGGTCCCCGACCTATTCCTCTCGTTCACCCCTCCACTTT. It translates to CSARSPTYSSRSPLHF.

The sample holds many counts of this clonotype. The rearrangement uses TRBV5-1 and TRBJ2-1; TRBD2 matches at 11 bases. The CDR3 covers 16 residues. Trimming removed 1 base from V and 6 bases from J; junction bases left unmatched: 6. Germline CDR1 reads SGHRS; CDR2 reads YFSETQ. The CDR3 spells CASSLRRLAGSNEQFF. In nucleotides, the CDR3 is TGCGCCAGCAGCTTGCGTAGACTAGCGGGAAGCAATGAGCAGTTCTTC.

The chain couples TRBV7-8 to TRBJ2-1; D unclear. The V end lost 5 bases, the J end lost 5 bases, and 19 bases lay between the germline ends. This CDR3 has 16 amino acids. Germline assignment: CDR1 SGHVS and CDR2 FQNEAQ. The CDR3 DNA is TGTGCCAGCAGCAAACTTAGTGCCGGTCAGAACAATGAGCAGTTCTTC. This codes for CASSKLSAGQNNEQFF.

Written as DNA, the CDR3 is TGTGCCAGCAGCCAATGGAGGAACGGGAGGAATGAGCAGTTCTTC. Translated: CASSQWRNGRNEQFF. The V gene is TRBV16, the J gene TRBJ2-1; 7 nucleotides align to TRBD2. The V gene end was trimmed by 1 base and the J gene end by 7 bases; junction bases not matched to a gene: 7. Germline CDR1 reads KGHSY; CDR2 reads FQNENV. The CDR3 spans 15 residues.

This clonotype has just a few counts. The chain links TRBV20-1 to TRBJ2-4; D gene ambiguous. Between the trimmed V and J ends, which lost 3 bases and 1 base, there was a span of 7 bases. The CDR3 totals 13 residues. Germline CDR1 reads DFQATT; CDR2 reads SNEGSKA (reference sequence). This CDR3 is CSASLGAKNIQYF. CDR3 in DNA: TGCAGTGCTAGCTTGGGGGCCAAAAACATTCAGTACTTC.

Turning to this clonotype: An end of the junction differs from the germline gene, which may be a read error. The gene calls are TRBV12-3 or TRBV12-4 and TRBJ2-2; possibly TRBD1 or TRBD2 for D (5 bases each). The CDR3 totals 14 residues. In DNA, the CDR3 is TGTGCCAGCAACTTGGGGGAAGACACCGGGGAGCAGTTTTTT. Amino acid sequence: CASNLGEDTGEQFF.

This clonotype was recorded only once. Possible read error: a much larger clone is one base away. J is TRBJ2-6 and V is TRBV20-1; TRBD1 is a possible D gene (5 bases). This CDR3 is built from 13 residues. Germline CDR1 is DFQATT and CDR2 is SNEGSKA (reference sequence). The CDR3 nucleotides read TGCAGTGTCGTTCACTCTGGGGCCTACGTCCTGACTTTC. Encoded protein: CSVVHSGAYVLTF.

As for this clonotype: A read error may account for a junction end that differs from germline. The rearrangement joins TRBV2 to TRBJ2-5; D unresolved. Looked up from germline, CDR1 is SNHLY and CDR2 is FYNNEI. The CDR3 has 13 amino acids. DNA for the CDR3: TGCGCCAGCAGTGAATGGAACCGAGAGACCCAGTACTTC. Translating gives CASSEWNRETQYF.

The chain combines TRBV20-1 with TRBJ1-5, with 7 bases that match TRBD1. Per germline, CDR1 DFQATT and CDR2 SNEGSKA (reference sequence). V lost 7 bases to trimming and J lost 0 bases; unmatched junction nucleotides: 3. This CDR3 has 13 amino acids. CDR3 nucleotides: TGCAGTGTAGGGGGCCTTAGCAATCAGCCCCAGCATTTT. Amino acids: CSVGGLSNQPQHF.

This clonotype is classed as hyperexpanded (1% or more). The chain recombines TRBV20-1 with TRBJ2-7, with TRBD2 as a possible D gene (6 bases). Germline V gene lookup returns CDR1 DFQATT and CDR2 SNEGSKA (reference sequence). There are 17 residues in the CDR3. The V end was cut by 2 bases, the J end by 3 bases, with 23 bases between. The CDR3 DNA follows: TGCAGTGCTAGATGGACGACTAGTGGGAGTTTCTTCTACGAGCAGTACTTC. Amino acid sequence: CSARWTTSGSFFYEQYF.

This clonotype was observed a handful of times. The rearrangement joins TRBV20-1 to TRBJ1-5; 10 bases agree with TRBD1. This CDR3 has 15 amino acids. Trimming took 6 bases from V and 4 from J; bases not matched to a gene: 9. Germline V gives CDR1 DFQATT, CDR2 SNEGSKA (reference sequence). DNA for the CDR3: TGCAGTGCCATCATCGGGGGACAGGGGAATCAGCCCCAGCATTTT. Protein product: CSAIIGGQGNQPQHF.

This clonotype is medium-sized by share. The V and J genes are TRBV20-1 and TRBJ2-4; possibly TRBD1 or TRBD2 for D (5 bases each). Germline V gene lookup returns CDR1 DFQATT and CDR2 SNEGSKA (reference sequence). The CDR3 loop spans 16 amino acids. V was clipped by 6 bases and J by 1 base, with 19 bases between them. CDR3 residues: CSAQPGLWGAKNIQYF. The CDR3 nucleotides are TGCAGTGCGCAACCGGGTCTCTGGGGGGCCAAAAACATTCAGTACTTC.